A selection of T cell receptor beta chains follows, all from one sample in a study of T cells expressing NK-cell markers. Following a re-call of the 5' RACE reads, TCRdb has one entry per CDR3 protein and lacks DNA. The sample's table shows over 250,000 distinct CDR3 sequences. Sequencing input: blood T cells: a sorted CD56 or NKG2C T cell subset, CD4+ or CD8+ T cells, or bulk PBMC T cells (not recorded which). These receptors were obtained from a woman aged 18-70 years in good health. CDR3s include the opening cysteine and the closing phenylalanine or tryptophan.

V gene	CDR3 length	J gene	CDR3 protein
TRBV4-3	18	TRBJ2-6	CASSQGDPLFSGANVLTF
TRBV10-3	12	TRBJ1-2	CAISEPQGSYTF
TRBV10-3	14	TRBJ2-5	CAISESYGVGTQYF
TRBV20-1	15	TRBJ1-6	CSARPPDRESSPLHF
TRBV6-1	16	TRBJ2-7	CASSARLAQSSYEQYF
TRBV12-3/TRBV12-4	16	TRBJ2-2	CASSPTSGGSTGELFF
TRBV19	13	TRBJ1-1	CASLGTVNTEAFF
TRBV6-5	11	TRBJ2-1	CASRNGHEQFF
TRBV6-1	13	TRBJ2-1	CASSRLARNEQFF
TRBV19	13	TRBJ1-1	CASTQGVGAEAFF
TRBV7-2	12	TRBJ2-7	CASRAEGYEQYF
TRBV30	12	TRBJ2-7	CAWRDRYYEQYF
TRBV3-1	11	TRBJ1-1	CASARGASAFF
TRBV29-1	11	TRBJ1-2	CSVNLGYGYTF
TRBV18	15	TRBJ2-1	CASSPHQTTYNEQFF
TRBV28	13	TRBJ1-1	CASRQPVNTEAFF
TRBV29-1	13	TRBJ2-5	CSASGRIQETQYF
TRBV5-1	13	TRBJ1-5	CASSWDGNQPQHF
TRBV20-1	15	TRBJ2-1	CSARLSGRVSNEQFF
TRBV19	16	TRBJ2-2	CASIRPGLENTGELFF
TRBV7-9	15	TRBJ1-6	CASSPSETGGSPLHF
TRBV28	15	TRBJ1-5	CASSLTGNGNQPQHF
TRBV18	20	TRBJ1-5	CASSPLPPGQVFYSNQPQHF
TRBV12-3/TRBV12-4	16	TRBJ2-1	CASRPGLAGGRYEQFF
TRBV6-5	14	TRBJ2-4	CASSWGEGGSIQYF
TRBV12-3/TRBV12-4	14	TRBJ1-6	CASRYTGEKSPLHF
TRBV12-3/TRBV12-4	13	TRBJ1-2	CASSFDPNYGYTF
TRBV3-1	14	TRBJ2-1	CASSRQGADNEQFF
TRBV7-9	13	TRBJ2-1	CASSFQERQEQFF
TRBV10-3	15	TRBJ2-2	CAISETGPDTGELFF
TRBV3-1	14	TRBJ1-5	CASSQSWGNQPQHF
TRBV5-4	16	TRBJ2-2	CASSRQNRGIPGELFF
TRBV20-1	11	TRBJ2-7	CSADSHYEQYF
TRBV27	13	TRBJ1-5	CASSRLRQEPQHF
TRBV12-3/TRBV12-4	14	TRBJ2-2	CASRQGTVTGELFF
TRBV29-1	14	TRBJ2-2	CSVLVWGYTGELFF
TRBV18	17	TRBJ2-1	CASSPGSGSGSYNEQFF
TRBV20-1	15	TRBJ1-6	CSASQLRQTHSPLHF
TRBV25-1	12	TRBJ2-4	CASSRDSTIQYF
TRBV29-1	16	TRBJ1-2	CSVEGYDGRINYGYTF
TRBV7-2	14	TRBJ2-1	CATTGTARRGEQFF
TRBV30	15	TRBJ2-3	CAWRGLAVGTDTQYF
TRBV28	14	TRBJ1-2	CASSLTGGAYGYTF
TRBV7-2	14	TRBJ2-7	CASSSPGLSYEQYF
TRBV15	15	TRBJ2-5	CATSNPAGRQETQYF
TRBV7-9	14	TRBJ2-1	CASSFSTSYNEQFF